This T cell receptor (beta chain) was captured by sequencing in a study of T cell responses to AZD1222 COVID-19 vaccine. Study-wide results and limits: Following two doses of AZD1222, Spike-specific TCR breadth and depth rose. Sampled repertoires all dated from after the peak T cell response.

Clones were read by immunoSEQ multiplex PCR, and TCRdb kept only the in-frame ones, dropping some. The sample holds roughly 200,000 clones, about 93% seen once. Concerning this clone: Its antigen is still unknown.

This clonotype originated in an adult who received the MenACWY meningococcal vaccine as a control. The source was peripheral blood, collected 28 days after the second dose of the MenACWY control vaccine.

CDR3 bases: TGTGCCAGCAGCCCCCTGGGAGCTAACTATGGCTACACCTTC. It codes for CASSPLGANYGYTF. This chain uses TRBV11-2 with TRBJ1-2; D is uncertain. V gave up 5 bases and J gave up 0 bases, with 10 bases separating them. The CDR3 consists of 14 residues. CDR1 is SGHAT, CDR2 FQNNGV, per germline.